The 20 T cell receptor beta chains below all came from one sample that was sequenced in a study of response to subunit inactivated influenza vaccine (dated by TCRdb to 2016 to 2019). The library was produced with RT-PCR. TCRdb records Illumina HiSeq 2500 as the sequencer. TCRdb ran its own pipeline on the public reads, namely fastp trimming at Q25 and MiXCR clone calling, and kept in-frame beta chains. Rows matching on CDR3 protein sequence are summarized as one entry with the most common DNA and genes. The sample records about 310,000 distinct CDR3 sequences, 20% to 25% of which are singletons. The ten most abundant clones make up about a tenth of the sample. The sample consisted of PBMCs from blood, taken 21 months after vaccination. The receptor source for this set is a man in his fifties or sixties who received an inactivated influenza vaccine. Donor details come from another sample of the same person, matched by shared clones.

The chain combines TRBV25-1 with TRBJ2-7, with 8 bases identical to TRBD2. Per the germline V gene, CDR1 is MGHDK and CDR2 is SYGVNS. J was trimmed by 4 bases and V by 8 bases; bases with no gene match: 7. This CDR3 region has 13 residues. CDR3 in amino acids: CASRGSGSYEQYF. The CDR3 DNA sequence: TGTGCCAGCCGGGGAAGCGGGAGTTACGAGCAGTACTTC.

The chain uses TRBV10-3 and TRBJ1-6; 8 bases fit TRBD1. The CDR3 length is 13 residues. Per germline, CDR1 ENHRY and CDR2 SYGVKD. V lost 5 bases, J lost 8 bases, and 2 bases stayed unmatched. The CDR3 sequence is CAISTQGDSPLHF. CDR3 coding DNA: TGTGCCATCAGTACACAGGGGGATTCACCCCTCCACTTT.

This clonotype was seen ten or more times. The gene calls are TRBV12-3 or TRBV12-4 and TRBJ2-3; 10 nucleotides align to TRBD1. V lost 6 bases, J lost 3 bases, and 6 bases stayed unmatched. CDR3 length: 15 residues. The DNA for the CDR3 is TGTGCCAGCAGCCCGGACAGGGGGATGACAGATACGCAGTATTTT. Translation gives CASSPDRGMTDTQYF.

The gene calls are TRBV28 and TRBJ2-7; no firm D call. Germline CDR1 is MDHEN and CDR2 is SYDVKM. Trimming cost V 3 bases and J 4 bases, with 13 bases left between them. The CDR3 length is 14 residues. The CDR3 is CASSLGSRLYEQYF. The CDR3 nucleotides are TGTGCCAGCAGTTTGGGGTCACGGCTGTACGAGCAGTACTTC. The whole variable domain, remainder taken from reference TRBV28 and TRBJ2-7, is DVKVTQSSRYLVKRTGEKVFLECVQDMDHENMFWYRQDPGLGLRLIYFSYDVKMKEKGDIPEGYSVSREKKERFSLILESASTNQTSMYLCASSLGSRLYEQYFGPGTRLTVT.

The V call is TRBV14, the J call TRBJ1-3; D is unresolved. In germline, CDR1 is SGHDN, CDR2 FVKESK. There are 16 residues in the CDR3. V lost 1 base to trimming and J lost 0 bases, with 10 bases between them. Written as DNA, the CDR3 is TGTGCCAGCAGCCAAGGTTGGGGTAACTCTGGAAACACCATATATTTT. It specifies CASSQGWGNSGNTIYF.

This clonotype was counted a few times. V and J are TRBV7-9 and TRBJ2-6; a weak D match, TRBD2 (5 bases). The CDR3 consists of 15 residues. Germline loops: CDR1 SEHNR, CDR2 FQNEAQ (reference sequence). Trimming removed 1 base from V and 4 bases from J, with 8 bases in between. CDR3 coding DNA: TGTGCCAGCAGCTTAGACGGACTGGGGGCCAACGTCCTGACTTTC. It yields the protein CASSLDGLGANVLTF.

In its sample, this clonotype was seen many times. The V gene is TRBV12-3 or TRBV12-4, the J gene TRBJ1-6, with D maybe TRBD1 (5 bases). CDR3 length: 15 residues. Trimming pared 3 bases from V and 10 bases from J, leaving 16 bases between. The CDR3 coding sequence is TGTGCCAGCAGTTTGGGGCCGGGCATGGGATCACCCCTCCACTTT. Its protein product is CASSLGPGMGSPLHF.

The V call is TRBV12-3 or TRBV12-4, the J call TRBJ1-1, with D maybe TRBD1 (5 bases). The V and J ends lost 4 bases and 4 bases respectively, with 7 bases between them. The length of the CDR3 is 12 residues. CDR3 sequence reads: CASSSGLTEAFF. CDR3 nucleotide sequence: TGTGCCAGCAGTTCAGGGCTCACTGAAGCTTTCTTT.

This clonotype counts as medium-sized. The V gene is TRBV18, the J gene TRBJ1-5; D uncertain. Germline CDR1 KGHSH, CDR2 LQKENI. CDR3 length: 17 residues. Trimming left V 3 bases short and J 0 bases short, with 15 bases between. CDR3 sequence reads: CASSPSGPLYSNQPQHF. In DNA form, the CDR3 reads TGTGCCAGCTCACCTTCAGGACCGCTATATAGCAATCAGCCCCAGCATTTT.

To note about this clonotype: The junction does not match germline at one end; this may be a read error. The V call is TRBV7-2, the J call TRBJ2-3; a possible D gene is TRBD1 (5 bases). This CDR3 is 12 amino acids long. Germline V gene data show CDR1 as SGHTA and CDR2 as FQGNSA. CDR3 sequence (DNA): TGTGCCAGCAGCATCATGACAGTTACGCAGTATTTT. It is translated as CASSIMTVTQYF.

The rearrangement joins TRBV15 to TRBJ2-2; D tentatively reads TRBD1 or TRBD2 (5 bases each). This CDR3 is built from 15 residues. Germline V lookup: CDR1 LNHNV, CDR2 YYDKDF (reference sequence). V dropped 0 bases and J dropped 3 bases, with 8 bases sitting between them. The DNA for the CDR3 is TGTGCCACCAGCAGAGATCAGGGACACACCGGGGAGCTGTTTTTT. This sequence encodes CATSRDQGHTGELFF.

This clonotype was counted only a few times. The chain uses TRBV20-1 and TRBJ1-2, with a possible D match to TRBD1 (5 bases). Looked up from germline, CDR1 is DFQATT and CDR2 is SNEGSKA (reference sequence). Trimming cost V 6 bases and J 4 bases, with 15 bases left between them. CDR3 length equals 13 residues. The CDR3 nucleotides read TGCAGTGCGAGAAAGGACACTATCTATGGCTACACCTTC. Its protein product is CSARKDTIYGYTF.

The chain is built from TRBV18 and TRBJ1-1, with a tentative D call TRBD1 (5 bases). Trimming took off 6 bases at V and 2 bases at J, with 10 bases between the two ends. CDR1 is KGHSH, CDR2 LQKENI, per germline. The CDR3 sequence is 13 residues long. The CDR3 loop reads CASSHDRNTEAFF. CDR3 in DNA: TGTGCCAGCTCCCACGACAGAAACACTGAAGCTTTCTTT.

A word on this clonotype: A read error may explain this, as a much larger clone is one base away. The V and J genes are TRBV13 and TRBJ1-1; possibly TRBD1 for D (6 bases). Trimming removed 5 bases from V and 1 base from J, with 17 bases in between. This CDR3 is built from 16 residues. CDR1 PRHDT and CDR2 FYEKMQ come from the germline V gene (reference sequence). The CDR3 here is CASSPLSGDTNTEAFF. The CDR3, as DNA: TGTGCCAGCAGCCCACTGTCAGGGGATACGAACACTGAAGCTTTCTTT.

This rearrangement joins TRBV7-8 to TRBJ1-4; D not resolved. The germline V and J ends were trimmed by 4 bases and 7 bases, with 16 bases remaining between them. The germline CDR1 and CDR2 sequences are SGHVS and FQNEAQ. The CDR3 is 15 residues long. CDR3 sequence: CASSSKPGLGEKLFF. The DNA for the CDR3 is TGTGCCAGCAGCTCAAAACCAGGCCTGGGTGAAAAACTGTTTTTT.

The V call is TRBV11-2, the J call TRBJ2-7, with TRBD2 identical over 10 bases. The V gene end was trimmed by 0 bases and the J gene end by 3 bases; junction bases not matched to a gene: 11. The CDR3 runs 18 residues. In germline, CDR1 is SGHAT, CDR2 FQNNGV. CDR3 DNA: TGTGCCAGCAGCTTAGATCGGCCTAGCGGGAGACTTTTCTACGAGCAGTACTTC. Its translation: CASSLDRPSGRLFYEQYF.

This clonotype was recorded a few times. This chain uses TRBV21-1 with TRBJ1-5. TRBV21-1 is a recognized pseudogene. The CDR3 has 16 residues. The CDR3 bases are TGTGCCAGCAGCAAACGCGGGCGGTTTTGGAATCAGCCCCAGCATTTT. Translation: CASSKRGRFWNQPQHF.

This chain uses TRBV30 with TRBJ2-1; 9 nucleotides match TRBD2. Germline CDR1 reads GTSNPN; CDR2 reads SVGIG (reference sequence). V lost 4 bases, J lost 8 bases, and 9 bases stayed unmatched. This CDR3 region has 14 residues. Written as DNA, the CDR3 is TGTGCCTGGATTAGGCGGACTAGCGTGGATGAGCAGTTCTTC. It codes for CAWIRRTSVDEQFF. Together with reference TRBV30 and TRBJ2-1, the CDR3 gives the full variable domain: SQTIHQWPATLVQPVGSPLSLECTVEGTSNPNLYWYRQAAGRGLQLLFYSVGIGQISSEVPQNLSASRPQDRQFILSSKKLLLSDSGFYLCAWIRRTSVDEQFFGPGTRLTVL.

This clonotype was recorded at least ten times. The rearrangement joins TRBV12-3 or TRBV12-4 to TRBJ1-1; D uncertain. This CDR3 is built from 13 residues. Trimming left V 2 bases short and J 2 bases short, with 6 bases between. CDR3 residues: CASSLRVNTEAFF. CDR3 DNA: TGTGCCAGCAGTTTACGGGTAAACACTGAAGCTTTCTTT.

The CDR3 nucleotides read TGTGCCAGCAGCTTAAAGGGGGGGCAATCCACCGGGGAGCTGTTTTTT. Translation gives CASSLKGGQSTGELFF. The V gene is TRBV7-2, the J gene TRBJ2-2; tentative D call: TRBD2 (7 bases). Trimming left V 2 bases short and J 4 bases short, with 14 bases between. Germline V gene sequence: CDR1 SGHTA, CDR2 FQGNSA. The CDR3 covers 16 residues.